This TCR beta chain was captured in a study of response to subunit inactivated influenza vaccine. TCRdb re-analysed the RT-PCR reads in MiXCR, keeping a single row per CDR3 protein. In the table there are hundreds of thousands of distinct CDR3 sequences, 14% of which are singletons. On this clonotype itself: Its matching antigen is unknown.

Regarding the study as a whole: Only a handful of new T cells, the authors suggested, are recruited with each seasonal influenza vaccination.

The V gene end was trimmed by 5 bases and the J gene end by 9 bases; junction bases not matched to a gene: 11. The CDR3 loop spans 14 amino acids. The germline CDR1 and CDR2 sequences are LGHNA and YSLEER. The sample in question was PBMCs from blood, obtained roughly 15 days before vaccination. The chain uses TRBV4-3 and TRBJ1-2, with 8 positions matching TRBD1. The sequence came from a man in his fifties or sixties who received an inactivated influenza vaccine. The CDR3 sequence is CASSAHWDRNSYTF. Here the CDR3 DNA reads TGCGCCAGCAGCGCCCATTGGGACAGGAATAGCTACACCTTC.